One and the same sample provided the 26 T cell receptor beta chains below, sequenced in a study of long-term antiretroviral therapy in people with HIV. Samples were assayed with immunoSEQ v3.0 at survey level. The assay was immunoSEQ multiplex PCR, and TCRdb's table has in-frame clones only and misses some. The sample has 30,000 to 50,000 clones, 75% to 90% seen once; the top ten hold under 7%. Sequences were derived from unsorted PBMCs, sampled 3.1 years after starting antiretroviral therapy. The receptors stem from a woman aged 45-65 years with HIV.

Only one count was recorded for this clone. The rearrangement uses TRBV7-2 and TRBJ2-1; 8 nucleotides match TRBD1. There are 14 residues in the CDR3. Germline V lookup: CDR1 SGHTA, CDR2 FQGNSA. V lost 3 bases, J lost 12 bases, and 10 bases stayed unmatched. CDR3 protein: CASSFTGGSGVQFF. The CDR3 DNA sequence: TGTGCCAGCAGCTTTACAGGGGGATCAGGGGTGCAGTTCTTC.

The chain recombines TRBV6-5 with TRBJ1-3, with unresolved D. CDR3 length: 15 residues. Germline CDR1 MNHEY, CDR2 SVGAGI. V shed 5 bases and J shed 4 bases, with 15 bases lying between them. CDR3 coding DNA: TGTGCCAGCAGTCCAGACTTGCCCCCCGGAAACACCATATATTTT. Its protein product is CASSPDLPPGNTIYF.

The chain has TRBV2 and TRBJ2-5; D is possibly TRBD1 (5 bases). This CDR3 region has 15 residues. In germline, CDR1 is SNHLY, CDR2 FYNNEI. V shed 3 bases and J shed 2 bases, with 13 bases lying between them. The CDR3 DNA reads as TGTGCCAGCAGTGATCAGGGAATCCAGCAAGAGACCCAGTACTTC. Protein sequence: CASSDQGIQQETQYF.

V usage is TRBV5-1 and J usage is TRBJ1-1; tentative D call: TRBD1 (6 bases). The germline V gene has CDR1 SGHRS and CDR2 YFSETQ. The CDR3 is made up of 14 amino acids. Trimming pared 0 bases from V and 4 bases from J, leaving 10 bases between. CDR3 coding DNA: TGCGCCAGCAGCTTGGATAAGGGGGGCACTGAAGCTTTCTTT. Its protein product is CASSLDKGGTEAFF.

This clone was counted a single time. The rearrangement uses TRBV18 and TRBJ2-5, with 10 bases identical to TRBD2. CDR3 length equals 16 residues. CDR1 and CDR2 (germline): KGHSH, LQKENI. V dropped 0 bases and J dropped 4; count of bases not matched to a gene: 5. The chain's CDR3 is CASSPPETSGRETQYF. The CDR3 DNA sequence: TGTGCCAGCTCACCACCGGAGACTAGCGGGCGAGAGACCCAGTACTTC.

V and J are TRBV30 and TRBJ1-4; 8 bases align to TRBD1. This CDR3 region has 16 residues. CDR1 and CDR2 from the germline V gene are GTSNPN and SVGIG (reference sequence). V shed 5 bases, J shed 0 bases, and the junction held 8 bases outside the gene matches. The DNA of the CDR3 is TGTGCCTGGGACCGACAGGGGACCGCAACTAATGAAAAACTGTTTTTT. Its protein product is CAWDRQGTATNEKLFF.

The chain carries TRBV5-6 and TRBJ1-3; D may be TRBD1 (5 bases). There are 13 residues in the CDR3. Per germline, CDR1 SGHDT and CDR2 YYEEEE. Trimming pared 0 bases from V and 8 bases from J, leaving 9 bases between. The CDR3 DNA reads TGTGCCAGCAGCTTGGTAGGAGGGGACACCATATATTTT. Translating it yields CASSLVGGDTIYF.

The rearrangement links TRBV5-1 to TRBJ2-5, with D perhaps TRBD2 (6 bases). The V end lost 4 bases, the J end lost 5 bases, and 18 bases lay between the germline ends. The germline gives CDR1 SGHRS, CDR2 YFSETQ. This CDR3 has 15 residues. Written as DNA, the CDR3 is TGCGCCAGCAGCACCACAGACTCCCTAGCGGAGACCCAGTACTTC. Translating it yields CASSTTDSLAETQYF.

The chain carries TRBV5-4 and TRBJ2-7, with 7 bases matching TRBD2. With 3 bases clipped from V and 2 bases from J, the junction kept 2 bases outside the gene matches. Germline V gene lookup returns CDR1 SGHNT and CDR2 YYREEE (reference sequence). This CDR3 has 13 residues. CDR3 bases: TGTGCCAGCAGCTCGACTAGCACCTACGAGCAGTACTTC. This encodes CASSSTSTYEQYF.

Only one count was recorded for this clone. The genes are TRBV5-1 and TRBJ1-1, with D perhaps TRBD1 (6 bases). The CDR3 covers 15 residues. V shed 4 bases and J shed 1 base, with 14 bases lying between them. The germline V gene encodes CDR1 SGHRS and CDR2 YFSETQ. The CDR3 DNA follows: TGCGCCAGCAGCCAAGAACAGGGTGGGAACACTGAAGCTTTCTTT. Its protein product is CASSQEQGGNTEAFF.

This clone was detected only once. This chain joins TRBV7-2 and TRBJ2-3, with no clear D. The CDR3 extends over 14 amino acids. With 8 bases removed from V and 0 bases from J, the gap between germline ends came to 12 bases. CDR1 is SGHTA and CDR2 is FQGNSA in the germline V gene. The CDR3 DNA sequence: TGTGCCAGCGAACAGAAAACTAGCACAGATACGCAGTATTTT. It codes for CASEQKTSTDTQYF. Using reference TRBV7-2 and TRBJ2-3 for the parts outside the CDR3, the full variable domain is GAGVSQSPSNKVTEKGKDVELRCDPISGHTALYWYRQSLGQGLEFLIYFQGNSAPDKSGLPSDRFSAERTGGSVSTLTIQRTQQEDSAVYLCASEQKTSTDTQYFGPGTRLTVL.

This rearrangement joins TRBV30 to TRBJ1-2; 8 nucleotides line up with TRBD1. Germline CDR1 and CDR2: GTSNPN and SVGIG (reference sequence). V was pared by 2 bases and J by 3 bases, with 5 bases of the junction left unmatched. The CDR3 extends over 14 amino acids. CDR3 amino acids: CAWSQQGEDYGYTF. The CDR3 region has the DNA TGTGCCTGGAGTCAACAGGGGGAAGACTATGGCTACACCTTC.

The chain recombines TRBV19 with TRBJ1-2; D uncertain. V lost 5 bases to trimming and J lost 4 bases, with 8 bases between them. CDR3 size: 12 residues. In germline, CDR1 is LNHDA, CDR2 SQIVND (reference sequence). DNA for the CDR3: TGTGCCAGTAGTTTCCGCACCTATGGCTACACCTTC. Translated, it gives CASSFRTYGYTF.

This clone was recorded only once. The rearrangement links TRBV7-2 to TRBJ1-1; D gene uncertain. The ends were cut back, 4 bases at V and 1 base at J, with 7 bases in the middle. The CDR3 is 13 residues long. CDR1 is SGHTA, CDR2 FQGNSA, per germline. CDR3 sequence reads: CASSSSPNTEAFF. In DNA form, the CDR3 reads TGTGCCAGCAGCTCCTCCCCGAACACTGAAGCTTTCTTT.

This chain links TRBV4-1 with TRBJ1-5; 8 nucleotides match TRBD1. Germline CDR1 is MGHRA and CDR2 is YSYEKL. With V trimmed by 0 bases and J by 6 bases, 10 bases remained unmatched. The CDR3 runs 17 residues. The CDR3 region is CASSQEQGARGGQPQHF. The DNA for the CDR3 is TGCGCCAGCAGCCAAGAGCAGGGGGCAAGGGGTGGTCAGCCCCAGCATTTT.

This clone appeared a few times. The chain joins TRBV2 to TRBJ2-2, with D uncertain. This CDR3 is built from 13 residues. V was trimmed by 7 bases and J by 5 bases, leaving 11 bases between them. Germline CDR1 reads SNHLY; CDR2 reads FYNNEI. The CDR3 loop is CASTAQLTGELFF. The CDR3 DNA reads TGTGCCAGCACAGCTCAACTAACCGGGGAGCTGTTTTTT.

The chain joins TRBV5-1 to TRBJ2-3, with D maybe TRBD1 (6 bases). Trimming stripped 7 bases from V and 2 bases from J, with 14 bases between. The CDR3 totals 14 residues. Germline values: CDR1 SGHRS, CDR2 YFSETQ. The CDR3 here is CASGDTHPTDTQYF. CDR3 DNA: TGCGCCAGCGGGGACACCCACCCCACAGATACGCAGTATTTT.

V gene TRBV6-6 combines with J gene TRBJ1-5; 7 nucleotides agree with TRBD1. Germline assignment: CDR1 MNHNY and CDR2 SVGAGI (reference sequence). The CDR3 sequence is 12 residues long. Trimming took 10 bases from V and 4 from J; bases not matched to a gene: 4. As DNA, the CDR3 is TGTGCCACCGGGACAGCGAATCAGCCCCAGCATTTT. It encodes CATGTANQPQHF.

CDR3 in DNA: TGTGCCAGCAGCTTAGTGGGCAGGGGACAACGAAACACCATATATTTT. Protein product: CASSLVGRGQRNTIYF. V and J are TRBV7-2 and TRBJ1-3; possibly TRBD1 for D (6 bases). Germline CDR1 SGHTA, CDR2 FQGNSA. The CDR3 runs 16 residues. Deletions cut 1 base from V and 5 bases from J, with 15 bases between.

The chain combines TRBV29-1 with TRBJ1-1; D remains unclear. Germline loops: CDR1 SQVTM, CDR2 ANQGSEA. This CDR3 is 13 amino acids long. Trimming cost V 4 bases and J 4 bases, with 13 bases left between them. CDR3 protein: CSVVDPRSTEAFF. For the CDR3, the DNA is TGCAGCGTTGTGGACCCGAGGAGCACTGAAGCTTTCTTT.

CDR3 protein: CASNSGQEVDEQYF. The CDR3 DNA sequence: TGCGCCAGCAACTCCGGACAGGAAGTGGACGAGCAGTACTTC. The gene calls are TRBV5-1 and TRBJ2-7, with 7 bases fitting TRBD1. The CDR3 runs 14 residues. The V segment lost 6 bases and the J segment 5 bases; nucleotides outside the gene matches: 11. CDR1 and CDR2 from the germline V gene are SGHRS and YFSETQ.

The chain recombines TRBV6-6 with TRBJ1-1; TRBD1 agrees at 8 bases. J lost 5 bases, V lost 6 bases, and 8 bases had no gene match. The germline V gene encodes CDR1 MNHNY and CDR2 SVGAGI (reference sequence). The CDR3 loop spans 14 amino acids. The CDR3 nucleotides are TGTGCCAGCAGCGGGGACAGGTATGGTACTGAAGCTTTCTTT. It translates to CASSGDRYGTEAFF.

The gene calls are TRBV5-1 and TRBJ2-5; 7 bases line up with TRBD2. Germline assignment: CDR1 SGHRS and CDR2 YFSETQ. CDR3 length: 17 amino acids. Germline trimming cut 0 bases from V and 3 bases from J; bases unmatched to any gene: 11. The CDR3 is CASSLVFSAGMEETQYF. The CDR3 DNA reads as TGCGCCAGCAGCTTGGTGTTTTCAGCGGGGATGGAAGAGACCCAGTACTTC.

The rearrangement uses TRBV7-2 and TRBJ2-1; unclear D gene. V dropped 5 bases and J dropped 4 bases, with 18 bases sitting between them. There are 16 residues in the CDR3. Germline V gene data show CDR1 as SGHTA and CDR2 as FQGNSA. Here the CDR3 reads CASSLLRDPPYNEQFF. In DNA form, the CDR3 reads TGTGCCAGCAGCCTTCTACGCGACCCCCCGTACAATGAGCAGTTCTTC.

V and J are TRBV5-4 and TRBJ1-2; the D gene is possibly TRBD1 (5 bases). CDR3 size: 13 residues. Germline V gives CDR1 SGHNT, CDR2 YYREEE (reference sequence). The ends were cut back, 2 bases at V and 4 bases at J, with 9 bases in the middle. CDR3 in DNA: TGTGCCAGCAGCTTTTGGGGGTCCTATGGCTACACCTTC. Its protein product is CASSFWGSYGYTF.

Written as DNA, the CDR3 is TGTGCCAGCAGAGCCACCGGGACAGGTTCCTACGAGCAGTACTTC. Translation: CASRATGTGSYEQYF. The rearrangement uses TRBV6-1 and TRBJ2-7, with 8 bases aligning to TRBD1. CDR1 is MNHNS and CDR2 is SASEGT in the germline V gene. This CDR3 is 15 amino acids long. Trimming at V came to 6 bases and at J to 1 base, leaving 8 bases not matched to a gene.